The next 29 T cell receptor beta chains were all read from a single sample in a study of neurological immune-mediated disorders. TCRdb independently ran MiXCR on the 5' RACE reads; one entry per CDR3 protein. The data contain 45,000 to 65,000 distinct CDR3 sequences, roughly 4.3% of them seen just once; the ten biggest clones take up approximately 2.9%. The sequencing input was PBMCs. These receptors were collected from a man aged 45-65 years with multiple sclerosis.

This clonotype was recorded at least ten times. Here the CDR3 reads CASSFGQTQYF. The DNA of the CDR3 is TGTGCCAGCAGCTTTGGACAGACCCAGTACTTC. The rearrangement links TRBV7-9 to TRBJ2-5; D remains unclear. V was shortened by 3 bases and J by 6 bases, with 5 bases between the two germline ends. The CDR3 length is 11 residues. The V gene's germline CDR1 is SEHNR and CDR2 FQNEAQ (reference sequence).

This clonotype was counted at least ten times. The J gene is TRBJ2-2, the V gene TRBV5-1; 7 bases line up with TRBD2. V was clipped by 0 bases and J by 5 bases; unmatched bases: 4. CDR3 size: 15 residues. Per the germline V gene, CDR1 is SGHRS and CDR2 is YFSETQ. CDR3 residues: CASSLVPSGTGELFF. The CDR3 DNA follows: TGCGCCAGCAGCTTGGTTCCTAGCGGTACCGGGGAGCTGTTTTTT.

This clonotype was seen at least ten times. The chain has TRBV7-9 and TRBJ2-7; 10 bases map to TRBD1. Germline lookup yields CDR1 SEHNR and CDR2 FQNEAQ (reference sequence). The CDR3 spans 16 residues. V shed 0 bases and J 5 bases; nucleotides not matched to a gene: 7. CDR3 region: CASSLAYGTGDHEQYF. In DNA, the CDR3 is TGTGCCAGCAGCTTAGCCTACGGGACAGGGGACCACGAGCAGTACTTC.

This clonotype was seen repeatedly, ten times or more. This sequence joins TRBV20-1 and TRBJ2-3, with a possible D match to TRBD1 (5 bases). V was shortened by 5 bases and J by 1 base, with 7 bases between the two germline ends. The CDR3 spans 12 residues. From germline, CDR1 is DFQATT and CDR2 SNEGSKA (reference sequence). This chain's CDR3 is CSAGARTDTQYF. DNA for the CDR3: TGCAGTGCTGGGGCACGCACAGATACGCAGTATTTT.

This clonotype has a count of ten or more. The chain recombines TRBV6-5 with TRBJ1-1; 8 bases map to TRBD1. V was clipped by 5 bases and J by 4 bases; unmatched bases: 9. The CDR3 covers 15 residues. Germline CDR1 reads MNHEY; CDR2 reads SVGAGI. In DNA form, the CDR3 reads TGTGCCAGCAGTCCCGACAGGGGAATAGTCACTGAAGCTTTCTTT. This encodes CASSPDRGIVTEAFF.

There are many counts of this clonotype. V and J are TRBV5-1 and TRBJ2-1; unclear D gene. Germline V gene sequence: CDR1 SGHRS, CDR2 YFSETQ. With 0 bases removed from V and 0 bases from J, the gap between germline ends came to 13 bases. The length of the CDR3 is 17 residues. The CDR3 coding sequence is TGCGCCAGCAGCTTGGAGGGCTCCTTTAGCTCCTACAATGAGCAGTTCTTC. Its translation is CASSLEGSFSSYNEQFF.

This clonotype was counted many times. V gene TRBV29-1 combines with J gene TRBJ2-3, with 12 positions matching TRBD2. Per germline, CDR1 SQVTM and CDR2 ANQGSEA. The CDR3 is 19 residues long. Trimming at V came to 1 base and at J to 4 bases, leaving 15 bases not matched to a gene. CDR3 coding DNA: TGCAGCGTTGAAGTATTCATACTAGCGGGGGGAGGAATTGCAGATACGCAGTATTTT. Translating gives CSVEVFILAGGGIADTQYF.

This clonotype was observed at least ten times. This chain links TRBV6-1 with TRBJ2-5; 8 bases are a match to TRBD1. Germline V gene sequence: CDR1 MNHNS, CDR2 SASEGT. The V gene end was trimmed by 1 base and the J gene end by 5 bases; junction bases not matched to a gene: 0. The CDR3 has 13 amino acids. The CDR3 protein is CASSEDRGETQYF. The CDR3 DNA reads TGTGCCAGCAGTGAAGACAGGGGGGAGACCCAGTACTTC.

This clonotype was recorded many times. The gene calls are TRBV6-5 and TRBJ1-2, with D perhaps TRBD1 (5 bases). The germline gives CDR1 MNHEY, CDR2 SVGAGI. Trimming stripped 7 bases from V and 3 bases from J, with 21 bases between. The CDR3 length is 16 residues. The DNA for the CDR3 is TGTGCCAGCACTGAGAATAGGGAGGGGAAATACTATGGCTACACCTTC. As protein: CASTENREGKYYGYTF.

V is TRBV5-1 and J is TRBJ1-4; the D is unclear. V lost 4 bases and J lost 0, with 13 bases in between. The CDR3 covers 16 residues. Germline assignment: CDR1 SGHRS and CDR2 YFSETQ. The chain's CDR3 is CASSLNEPTTNEKLFF. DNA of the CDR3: TGCGCCAGCAGCCTAAATGAGCCGACAACTAATGAAAAACTGTTTTTT.

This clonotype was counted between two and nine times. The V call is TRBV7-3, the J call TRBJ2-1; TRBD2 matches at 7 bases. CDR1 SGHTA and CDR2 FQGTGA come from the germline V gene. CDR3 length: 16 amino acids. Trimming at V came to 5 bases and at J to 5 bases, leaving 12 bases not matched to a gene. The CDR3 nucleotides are TGTGCCAGCAGCCTCTTCGGGGGGACTCTTAACAATGAGCAGTTCTTC. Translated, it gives CASSLFGGTLNNEQFF.

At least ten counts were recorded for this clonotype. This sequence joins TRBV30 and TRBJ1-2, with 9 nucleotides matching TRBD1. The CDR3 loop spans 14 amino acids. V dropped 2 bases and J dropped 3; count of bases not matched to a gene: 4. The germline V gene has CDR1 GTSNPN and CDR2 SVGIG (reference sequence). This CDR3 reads CAWSRDRADYGYTF. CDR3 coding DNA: TGTGCCTGGAGTAGGGACAGGGCGGACTATGGCTACACCTTC. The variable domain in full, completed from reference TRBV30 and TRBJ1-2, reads SQTIHQWPATLVQPVGSPLSLECTVEGTSNPNLYWYRQAAGRGLQLLFYSVGIGQISSEVPQNLSASRPQDRQFILSSKKLLLSDSGFYLCAWSRDRADYGYTFGSGTRLTVV.

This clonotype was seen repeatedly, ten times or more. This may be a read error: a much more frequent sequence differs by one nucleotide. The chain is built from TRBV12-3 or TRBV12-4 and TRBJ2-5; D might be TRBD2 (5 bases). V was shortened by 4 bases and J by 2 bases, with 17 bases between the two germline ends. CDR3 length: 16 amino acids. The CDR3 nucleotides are TGTGCCAGCAGTTCCCCAGTAACTAGAGGTCAAGAGACCCAGTACTTC. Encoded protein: CASSSPVTRGQETQYF.

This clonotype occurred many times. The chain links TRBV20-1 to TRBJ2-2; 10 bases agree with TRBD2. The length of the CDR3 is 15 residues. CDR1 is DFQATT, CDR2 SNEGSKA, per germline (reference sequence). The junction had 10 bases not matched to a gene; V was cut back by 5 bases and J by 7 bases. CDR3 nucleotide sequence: TGCAGTGCTCACCTTCTAGCGGGAGCCAGCGGGGAGCTGTTTTTT. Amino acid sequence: CSAHLLAGASGELFF.

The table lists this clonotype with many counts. CDR3 sequence (DNA): TGCAGCGTTGAAGAGTCAGGGATTGGAAACACCATATATTTT. Translation: CSVEESGIGNTIYF. This chain links TRBV29-1 with TRBJ1-3; TRBD1 is a possible D gene (5 bases). Germline CDR1 reads SQVTM; CDR2 reads ANQGSEA. There are 14 residues in the CDR3. V lost 0 bases and J 3 bases, leaving 9 bases between the germline ends.

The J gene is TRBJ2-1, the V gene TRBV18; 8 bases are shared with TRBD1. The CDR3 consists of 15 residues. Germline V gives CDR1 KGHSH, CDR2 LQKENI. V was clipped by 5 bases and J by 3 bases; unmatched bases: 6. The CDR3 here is CASSLTGDVYNEQFF. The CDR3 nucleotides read TGTGCCAGCTCATTGACAGGGGACGTCTACAATGAGCAGTTCTTC.

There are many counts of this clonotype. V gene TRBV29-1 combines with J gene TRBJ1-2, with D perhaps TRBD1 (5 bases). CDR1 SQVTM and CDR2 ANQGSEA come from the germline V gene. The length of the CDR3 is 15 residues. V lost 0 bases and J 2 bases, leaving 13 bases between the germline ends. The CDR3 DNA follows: TGCAGCGTTGAAGATGGCAGGGAACTCAACTATGGCTACACCTTC. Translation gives CSVEDGRELNYGYTF.

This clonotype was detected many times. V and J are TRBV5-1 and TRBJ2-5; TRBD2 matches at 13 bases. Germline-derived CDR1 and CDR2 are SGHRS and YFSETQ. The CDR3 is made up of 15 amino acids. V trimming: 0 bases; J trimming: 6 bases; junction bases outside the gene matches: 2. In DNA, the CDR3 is TGCGCCAGCAGCTTGGATGGGACTAGCGGGAAGACCCAGTACTTC. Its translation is CASSLDGTSGKTQYF. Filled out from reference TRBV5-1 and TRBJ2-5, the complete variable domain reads KAGVTQTPRYLIKTRGQQVTLSCSPISGHRSVSWYQQTPGQGLQFLFEYFSETQRNKGNFPGRFSGRQFSNSRSEMNVSTLELGDSALYLCASSLDGTSGKTQYFGPGTRLLVL.

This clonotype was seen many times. The CDR3 DNA reads as TGCGCCAGCAGTGAGTCGGCGGACAGTCGCGGGCAGTTCTTC. Translation: CASSESADSRGQFF. The chain combines TRBV10-1 with TRBJ2-1, with a possible D match to TRBD1 (6 bases). Looked up from germline, CDR1 is WNHNN and CDR2 is SYGVQD (reference sequence). The CDR3 consists of 14 residues. Between the trimmed V and J ends, which lost 0 bases and 12 bases, there was a span of 15 bases.

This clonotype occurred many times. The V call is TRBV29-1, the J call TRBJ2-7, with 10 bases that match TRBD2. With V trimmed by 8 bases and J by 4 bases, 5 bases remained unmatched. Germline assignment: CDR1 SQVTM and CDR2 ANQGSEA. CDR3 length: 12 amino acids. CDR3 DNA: TGCAGCATCACTAGCGGGGCTTACGAGCAGTACTTC. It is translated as CSITSGAYEQYF.

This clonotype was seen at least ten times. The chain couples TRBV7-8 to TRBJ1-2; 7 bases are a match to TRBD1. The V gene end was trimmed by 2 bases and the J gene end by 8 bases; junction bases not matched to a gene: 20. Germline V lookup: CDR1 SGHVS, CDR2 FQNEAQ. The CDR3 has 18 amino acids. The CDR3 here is CASSLSPSPSTGVGGYTF. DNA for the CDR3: TGTGCCAGCAGCTTATCCCCTAGCCCATCCACAGGGGTAGGCGGCTACACCTTC.

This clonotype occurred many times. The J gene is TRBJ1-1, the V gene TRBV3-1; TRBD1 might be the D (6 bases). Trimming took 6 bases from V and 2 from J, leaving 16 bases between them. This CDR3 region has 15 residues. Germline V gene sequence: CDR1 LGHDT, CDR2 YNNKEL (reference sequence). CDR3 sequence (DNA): TGTGCCAGCAGTCGCCGGGACACGGGAAACACTGAAGCTTTCTTT. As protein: CASSRRDTGNTEAFF.

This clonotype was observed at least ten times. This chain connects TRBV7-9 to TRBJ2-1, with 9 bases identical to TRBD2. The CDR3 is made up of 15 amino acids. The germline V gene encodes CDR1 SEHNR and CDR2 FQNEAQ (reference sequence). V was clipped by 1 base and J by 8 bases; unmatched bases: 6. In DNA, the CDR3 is TGTGCCAGCAGCTTAGAGCTAGCGGGAAATTATGAGCAGTTCTTC. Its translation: CASSLELAGNYEQFF.

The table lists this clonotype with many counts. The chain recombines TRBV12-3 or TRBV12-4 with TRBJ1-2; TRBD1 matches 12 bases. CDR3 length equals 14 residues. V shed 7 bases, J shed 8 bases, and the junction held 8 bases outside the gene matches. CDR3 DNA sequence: TGTGCCAGCAACCCGGGACAGGGGGCGGGGGGCTACACCTTC. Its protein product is CASNPGQGAGGYTF.

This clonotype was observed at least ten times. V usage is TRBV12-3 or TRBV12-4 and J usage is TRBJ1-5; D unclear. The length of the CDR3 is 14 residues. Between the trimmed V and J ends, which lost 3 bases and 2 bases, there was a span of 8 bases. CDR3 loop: CASSLISGNQPQHF. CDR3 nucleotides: TGTGCCAGCAGTTTGATCAGCGGCAATCAGCCCCAGCATTTT.

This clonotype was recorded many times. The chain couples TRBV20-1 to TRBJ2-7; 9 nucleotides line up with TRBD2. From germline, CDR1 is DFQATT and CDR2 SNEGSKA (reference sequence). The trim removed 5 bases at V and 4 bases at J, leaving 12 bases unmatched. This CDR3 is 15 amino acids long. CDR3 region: CSAGDLAGRVYEQYF. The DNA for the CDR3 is TGCAGTGCTGGGGACCTAGCGGGGAGAGTGTACGAGCAGTACTTC.

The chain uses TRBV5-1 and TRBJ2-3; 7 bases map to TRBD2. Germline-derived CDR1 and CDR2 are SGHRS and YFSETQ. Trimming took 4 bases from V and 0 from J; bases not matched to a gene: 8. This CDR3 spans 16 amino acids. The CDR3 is CASSAVGGLSTDTQYF. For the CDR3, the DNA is TGCGCCAGCAGCGCCGTGGGAGGGCTTAGCACAGATACGCAGTATTTT.

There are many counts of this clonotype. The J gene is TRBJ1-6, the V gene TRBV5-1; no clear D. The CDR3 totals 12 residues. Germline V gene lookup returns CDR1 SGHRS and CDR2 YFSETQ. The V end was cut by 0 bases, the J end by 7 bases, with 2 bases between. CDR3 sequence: CASSLVNSPLHF. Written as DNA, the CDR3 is TGCGCCAGCAGCTTGGTAAATTCACCCCTCCACTTT.

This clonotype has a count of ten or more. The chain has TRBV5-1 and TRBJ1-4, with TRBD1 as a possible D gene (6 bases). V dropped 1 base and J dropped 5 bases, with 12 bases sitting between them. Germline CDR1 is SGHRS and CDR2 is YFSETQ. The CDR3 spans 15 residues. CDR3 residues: CASSLLGQGNEKLFF. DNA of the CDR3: TGCGCCAGCAGCTTGTTGGGGCAGGGGAATGAAAAACTGTTTTTT.